This TCR beta chain came from a study of T-cell reconstitution after alpha-beta-depleted transplantation in children. Germline V gene lookup returns CDR1 SGHDT and CDR2 YYEEEE. V was clipped by 4 bases and J by 2 bases, with 11 bases between them. CDR3 size: 14 residues. The table lists this clonotype with many counts. As yet, its antigen is unknown. Study results and limitations: The origin of alpha-beta T cells about two months after transplant was reportedly several hundred expanded graft clones. Surviving recipient T cells and thymic progenitors underlay high day-60 TCRbeta diversity in some patients. By one year post-transplant, T-cell counts and diversity largely arose from T cells that were newly produced.

A TCRbeta library incorporating unique molecular identifiers was prepared. TCRdb re-derived calls from the PCR reads in MiXCR, one entry per CDR3 protein. This table holds 700,000 to 950,000 distinct CDR3 sequences, roughly 15% found once. The specimen was PBMCs, mostly from graft donor cells, collected 360 days after TCRalphabeta/CD19-depleted stem cell transplant. The receptor comes from a male patient younger than 18 who had a stem cell transplant for acute lymphoblastic leukemia, so the T cells may come from the graft donor. This chain joins TRBV5-6 and TRBJ2-3; tentatively, D is TRBD2 (5 bases). CDR3: CASSTGLSTDTQYF. For the CDR3, the DNA is TGTGCCAGCAGCACCGGACTGTCCACAGATACGCAGTATTTT.